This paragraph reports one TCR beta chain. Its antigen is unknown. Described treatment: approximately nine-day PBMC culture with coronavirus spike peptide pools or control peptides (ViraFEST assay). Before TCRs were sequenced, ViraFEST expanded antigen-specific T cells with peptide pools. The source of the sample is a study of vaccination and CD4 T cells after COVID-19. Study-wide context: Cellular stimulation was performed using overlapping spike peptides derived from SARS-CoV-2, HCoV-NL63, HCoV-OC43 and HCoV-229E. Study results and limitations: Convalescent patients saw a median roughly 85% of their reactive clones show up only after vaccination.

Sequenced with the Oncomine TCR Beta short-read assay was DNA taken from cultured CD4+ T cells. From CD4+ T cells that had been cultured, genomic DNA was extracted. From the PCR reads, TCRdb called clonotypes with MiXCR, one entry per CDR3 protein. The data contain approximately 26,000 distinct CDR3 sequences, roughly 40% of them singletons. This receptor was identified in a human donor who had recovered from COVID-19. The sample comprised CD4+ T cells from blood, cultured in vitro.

The DNA for the CDR3 is TGCGCCAGCAGCTTGTCCTCAGACGTAGCCAAAAACATTCAGTACTTC. Its protein product is CASSLSSDVAKNIQYF. This chain connects TRBV5-1 to TRBJ2-4, with no clear D. This CDR3 has 16 amino acids. The V end lost 1 base, the J end lost 0 bases, and 11 bases lay between the germline ends. Germline V gene lookup returns CDR1 SGHRS and CDR2 YFSETQ. Filled out from reference TRBV5-1 and TRBJ2-4, the complete variable domain reads KAGVTQTPRYLIKTRGQQVTLSCSPISGHRSVSWYQQTPGQGLQFLFEYFSETQRNKGNFPGRFSGRQFSNSRSEMNVSTLELGDSALYLCASSLSSDVAKNIQYFGAGTRLSVL.